A selection of T cell receptor beta chains follows, all from one sample in a study of T cell responses to AZD1222 COVID-19 vaccine. This table comes from immunoSEQ multiplex PCR, and its TCRdb copy is limited to in-frame clones, with some not included. The sample has some 200,000 clones, less than 95% seen once. The material was peripheral blood, obtained 28 days after the second dose of the MenACWY control vaccine. The receptor source for this set is an adult who received the MenACWY meningococcal vaccine as a control. The CDR3 runs from the conserved cysteine through the conserved F or W. D genes are given only for firm matches.

j_call d_call v_call cdr3_aa cdr3_nt
TRBJ1-2 NA TRBV21-1 CASSSPTGEDYGYTF TGTGCCAGCAGCTCACCGACAGGGGAGGACTATGGCTACACCTTC
TRBJ2-3 TRBD1 TRBV6-4 CASSDEGASTDTQYF TGTGCCAGCAGTGACGAGGGGGCCAGCACAGATACGCAGTATTTT
TRBJ2-1 NA TRBV18 CASSPQDKLNNEQFF TGTGCCAGCTCACCACAAGATAAACTAAACAATGAGCAGTTCTTC
TRBJ2-6 TRBD1 TRBV27 CASSIQGAGAGANVLTF TGTGCCAGCAGTATACAGGGGGCGGGAGCTGGGGCCAACGTCCTGACTTTC
TRBJ2-3 TRBD2 TRBV20-1 CSASSLAGVQDTQYF TGCAGTGCTAGTTCGCTAGCGGGAGTGCAAGATACGCAGTATTTT
TRBJ1-2 NA TRBV4-2 CASSQEWGAGYGYTF TGTGCCAGCAGCCAAGAATGGGGGGCCGGCTATGGCTACACCTTC
TRBJ1-2 NA TRBV6-1 CASSEYANNYGYTF TGTGCCAGCAGTGAATACGCCAATAACTATGGCTACACCTTC
TRBJ2-7 TRBD1 TRBV5-1 CASSLAPGQDYEQYF TGCGCCAGCAGCTTAGCTCCGGGACAGGACTACGAGCAGTACTTC
TRBJ2-5 NA TRBV21-1 CASPRRETQYF TGTGCCAGCCCCCGGAGAGAGACCCAGTACTTC
TRBJ1-6 NA TRBV19 CASSTYGNSPLHF TGTGCCAGTAGTACCTACGGGAATTCACCCCTCCACTTT
TRBJ2-7 TRBD1 TRBV6-5 CASSYRGQGYEQYF TGTGCCAGCAGTTACCGCGGACAGGGCTACGAGCAGTACTTC
TRBJ2-3 NA TRBV27 CASSLFRGAGSDTQYF TGTGCCAGCAGTTTATTCCGGGGGGCGGGGTCAGATACGCAGTATTTT
TRBJ2-1 TRBD1 TRBV6-5 CASSTGQFNEQFF TGTGCCAGCAGCACGGGACAGTTCAATGAGCAGTTCTTC